This TCR beta chain was sequenced during a study of long-term antiretroviral therapy in people with HIV. Whole-study findings and limits: Diversity rose after ART but stayed below transplant donor controls.

With regard to this clone: What it recognizes is unknown.

Researchers ran immunoSEQ v3.0 at survey level. Per-sample TRB depth target: roughly 35,000-55,000 T-cell genomes. Libraries were prepared by immunoSEQ multiplex PCR; TCRdb keeps only in-frame clonotypes and omits some of them. The sample consists of 15,000 to 20,000 clones, around 80% of them appearing once. The CDR3 is 13 residues long. Trimming took off 6 bases at V and 2 bases at J, with 9 bases between the two ends. Germline lookup yields CDR1 MNHEY and CDR2 SMNVEV (reference sequence). The TCR sequence derives from a man aged 45-65 years with HIV. This specimen consisted of unsorted PBMCs, obtained 0.3 years before starting antiretroviral therapy. The chain recombines TRBV27 with TRBJ2-3; weak D call: TRBD1 (6 bases). The CDR3 nucleotides read TGTGCCAGCAGCACAGGGTTCACAGATACGCAGTATTTT. Amino acid sequence: CASSTGFTDTQYF.